The rows below give T cell receptor beta chains drawn from one sample of a study of blood T cell repertoires in COVID-19. Repertoires were generated with immunoSEQ multiplex PCR, while TCRdb's copy carries only in-frame clones and drops some. This table has 35,000 to 55,000 clones, around 86% appearing once. Sample: peripheral blood. Receptors originate from a human donor in a cohort sampled during active COVID-19. CDR3s leave out the opening cysteine and the closing phenylalanine or tryptophan. Some rows have no size entry. The others give once, few or many, or a class for an expanded clone.

TRBJ2-7,TRBV11-3,NA,ASSLGAYEQY
TRBJ2-5,TRBV7-4,NA,ASSFRRGRAVKTQY
TRBJ2-6,TRBV14,NA,ASTGTGWVSGANVLT
TRBJ2-6,TRBV5-4,NA,ASSFGLAGPSGANVLT
TRBJ2-2,TRBV3-1/TRBV3-2,NA,ASSQISGRAAGELF
TRBJ2-7,TRBV5-4,few,ASSLVLATHKDEQY
TRBJ2-7,TRBV7-9,NA,ASSLGSVNEQY
TRBJ2-3,TRBV6-5,NA,AIGREVWVTDTQY
TRBJ2-7,TRBV10-3,NA,ATDNTDRGSYEQY
TRBJ2-7,TRBV6-6,NA,ASSYVVGGWEEQY
TRBJ2-7,TRBV11-2,once,ASSAGIAGEKYEQY
TRBJ2-6,TRBV5-6,NA,ASSPFGANVLT
TRBJ1-2,TRBV24-1,NA,ATSESGRGGYT
TRBJ2-3,TRBV3-1/TRBV3-2,NA,ASSQIAGSTDTQY
TRBJ2-1,TRBV5-1,NA,ASRPSSVGSTKQF
TRBJ2-3,TRBV13,NA,ASSPRLAGGPWGDTQY
TRBJ2-1,TRBV7-9,NA,ASSLGTSGNNEQF
TRBJ1-2,TRBV3-1/TRBV3-2,NA,ASSQDLTAYGYT
TRBJ1-3,TRBV6-5,NA,ASRIDRGPGNTIY
TRBJ2-1,TRBV19,NA,ASSTGQGHEQF
TRBJ2-7,TRBV12-3/TRBV12-4,NA,ASSLGSRRY
TRBJ1-2,TRBV2,NA,ASSATGPNGYT
TRBJ2-1,TRBV7-8,NA,ASSLQGLAGEEQF
TRBJ1-5,TRBV5-5,NA,ASSFSWTGVNQPQH
TRBJ2-7,TRBV7-9,NA,ASSLESGTSYEQY
TRBJ2-1,TRBV13,NA,ASSLFSVYNEQF
TRBJ2-1,TRBV7-9,once,ASSPHSAGPLNEQF
TRBJ2-7,TRBV5-4,NA,ASSRDRGTSYEQY
TRBJ2-2,TRBV28,NA,ASSLNNRAGELF
TRBJ2-1,TRBV5-4,NA,ASSPRTGELNEQF
TRBJ1-5,TRBV27,few,ASSSGQGSNQPQH
TRBJ2-7,TRBV6-2/TRBV6-3,NA,ASSPAYEQY
TRBJ2-7,TRBV7-8,NA,ASSEGSKDYEQY
TRBJ2-1,TRBV18,NA,ASSRSSGSSYNEQF
TRBJ2-5,TRBV7-6,NA,ASSPLASETQY
TRBJ2-7,TRBV5-4,few,ASSTGTSGITHEQY
TRBJ1-4,TRBV2,NA,ASSPRTGTVDEKLF
TRBJ2-7,TRBV4-1,NA,ASSPPGLRYEQY
TRBJ2-7,TRBV4-1,NA,ASSQVGDSEQY
TRBJ2-3,TRBV7-9,NA,ASSLANGLAGPDTQY
TRBJ1-1,TRBV13,NA,ASSLSAQGNTEAF
TRBJ2-7,TRBV5-4,once,ASSLQGSYEQY
TRBJ2-7,TRBV7-9,NA,ASSSKRDKPSYEQY
TRBJ2-1,TRBV6-5,NA,ASSYLRGEQF
TRBJ2-1,TRBV4-3,NA,ASSQGHGREQF
TRBJ2-7,TRBV3-1/TRBV3-2,NA,ASSQDREELEPKGSYEQY
TRBJ2-7,TRBV15,NA,ATSGRTGGVEQY
TRBJ2-2,TRBV27,NA,ASSFLAGGANTGELF
TRBJ2-3,TRBV2,NA,ASRNGGTDTQY
TRBJ2-1,TRBV6-2/TRBV6-3,NA,ASSYSGTSGVYNEQF
TRBJ2-7,TRBV5-4,NA,ASSLGGGTTYEQY